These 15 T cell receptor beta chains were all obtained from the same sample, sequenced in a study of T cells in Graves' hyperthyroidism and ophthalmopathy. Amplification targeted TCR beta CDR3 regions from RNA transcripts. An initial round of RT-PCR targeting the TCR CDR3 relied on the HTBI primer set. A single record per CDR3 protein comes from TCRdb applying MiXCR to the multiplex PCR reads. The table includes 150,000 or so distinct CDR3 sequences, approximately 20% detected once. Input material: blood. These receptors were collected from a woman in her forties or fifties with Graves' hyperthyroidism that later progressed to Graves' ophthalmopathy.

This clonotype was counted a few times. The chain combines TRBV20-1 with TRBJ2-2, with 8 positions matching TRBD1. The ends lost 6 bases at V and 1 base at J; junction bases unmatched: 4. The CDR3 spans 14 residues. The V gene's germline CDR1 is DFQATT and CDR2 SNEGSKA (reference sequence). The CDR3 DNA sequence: TGCAGTGCCCCGGACAGGGTGAACACCGGGGAGCTGTTTTTT. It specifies CSAPDRVNTGELFF.

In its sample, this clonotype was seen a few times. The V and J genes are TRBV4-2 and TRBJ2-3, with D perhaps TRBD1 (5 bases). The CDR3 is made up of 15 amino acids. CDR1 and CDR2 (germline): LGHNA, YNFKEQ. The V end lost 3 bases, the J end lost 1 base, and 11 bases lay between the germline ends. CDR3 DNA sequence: TGTGCCAGCAGCCAGGAAGGGGCGGGCACAGATACGCAGTATTTT. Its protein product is CASSQEGAGTDTQYF.

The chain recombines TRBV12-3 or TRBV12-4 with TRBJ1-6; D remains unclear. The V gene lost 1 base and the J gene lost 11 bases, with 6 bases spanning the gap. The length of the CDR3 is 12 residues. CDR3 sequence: CASSLGGTPLHF. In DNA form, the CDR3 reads TGTGCCAGCAGTTTAGGGGGTACACCCCTCCACTTT.

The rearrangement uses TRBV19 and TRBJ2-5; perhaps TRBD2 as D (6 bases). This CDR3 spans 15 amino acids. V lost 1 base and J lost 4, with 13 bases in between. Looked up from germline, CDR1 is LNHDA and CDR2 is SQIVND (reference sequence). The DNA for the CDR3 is TGTGCCAGTAGTATAGGAGCGGGCTGGGGAGAGACCCAGTACTTC. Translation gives CASSIGAGWGETQYF.

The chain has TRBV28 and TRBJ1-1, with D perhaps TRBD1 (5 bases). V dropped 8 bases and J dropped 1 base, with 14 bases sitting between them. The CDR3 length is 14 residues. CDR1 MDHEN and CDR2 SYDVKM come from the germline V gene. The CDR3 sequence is CASLIGTSNTEAFF. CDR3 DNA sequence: TGTGCCAGCCTTATCGGGACCTCGAACACTGAAGCTTTCTTT.

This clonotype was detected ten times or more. The CDR3 region is CSASLSGVSYEQYF. The CDR3, as DNA: TGCAGTGCTAGCCTTAGCGGGGTTAGCTACGAGCAGTACTTC. J is TRBJ2-7 and V is TRBV20-1; TRBD2 matches 8 bases. The CDR3 has 14 residues. Per the germline V gene, CDR1 is DFQATT and CDR2 is SNEGSKA (reference sequence). V lost 3 bases, J lost 3 bases, and 7 bases stayed unmatched.

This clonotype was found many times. The CDR3 nucleotides read TGTGCCAGTGAGGACGGGAGGAGGAACACTGAAGCTTTCTTT. Its protein product is CASEDGRRNTEAFF. The chain links TRBV6-1 to TRBJ1-1; D is unclear. The CDR3 covers 14 residues. The germline CDR1 and CDR2 sequences are MNHNS and SASEGT. With 9 bases removed from V and 1 base from J, the gap between germline ends came to 15 bases.

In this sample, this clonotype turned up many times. For the CDR3, the DNA is TGTGCCAGCAGCCCTTTTACTAGCGGGAGGGCCGAGCAGTTCTTC. Protein: CASSPFTSGRAEQFF. The rearrangement links TRBV3-1 to TRBJ2-1; 13 nucleotides agree with TRBD2. The CDR3 totals 15 residues. CDR1 is LGHDT, CDR2 YNNKEL, per germline (reference sequence). J lost 10 bases, V lost 4 bases, and 7 bases had no gene match.

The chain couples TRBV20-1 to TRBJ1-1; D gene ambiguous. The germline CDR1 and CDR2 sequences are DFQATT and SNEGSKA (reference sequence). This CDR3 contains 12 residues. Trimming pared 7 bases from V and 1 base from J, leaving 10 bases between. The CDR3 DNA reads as TGCAGTGGAGGTTCCCCGAACACTGAAGCTTTCTTT. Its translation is CSGGSPNTEAFF.

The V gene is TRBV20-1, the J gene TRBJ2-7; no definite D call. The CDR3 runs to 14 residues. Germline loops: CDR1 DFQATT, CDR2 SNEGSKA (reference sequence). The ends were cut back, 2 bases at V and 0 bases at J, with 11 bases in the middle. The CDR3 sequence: CSARRYYSSYEQYF. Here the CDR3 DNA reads TGCAGTGCTAGAAGGTACTACTCCTCCTACGAGCAGTACTTC.

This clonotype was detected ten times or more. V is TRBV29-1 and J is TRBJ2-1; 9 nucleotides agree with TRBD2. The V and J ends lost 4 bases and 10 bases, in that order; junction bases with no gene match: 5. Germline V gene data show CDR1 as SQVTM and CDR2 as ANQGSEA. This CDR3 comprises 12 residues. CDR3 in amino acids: CSVGGTSLEQFF. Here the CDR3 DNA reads TGCAGCGTTGGTGGGACTAGCTTGGAGCAGTTCTTC.

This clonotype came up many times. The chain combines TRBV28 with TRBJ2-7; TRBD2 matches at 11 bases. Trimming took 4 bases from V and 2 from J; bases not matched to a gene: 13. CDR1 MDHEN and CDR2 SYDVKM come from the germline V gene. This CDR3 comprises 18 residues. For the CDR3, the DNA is TGTGCCAGCAGTTCCTATAGGGAGGGGACTAGCGGTCCCTACGAGCAGTACTTC. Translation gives CASSSYREGTSGPYEQYF.

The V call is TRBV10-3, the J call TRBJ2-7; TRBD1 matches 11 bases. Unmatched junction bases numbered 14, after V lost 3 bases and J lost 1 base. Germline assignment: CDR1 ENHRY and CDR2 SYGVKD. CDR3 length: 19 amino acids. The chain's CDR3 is CAISDWDPGTGGLSYEQYF. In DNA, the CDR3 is TGTGCCATCAGTGATTGGGACCCCGGGACAGGGGGTCTTTCCTACGAGCAGTACTTC.

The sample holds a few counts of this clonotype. CDR3 nucleotide sequence: TGTGCCAGCAGCTTCAACGTACCTCTAGCGGGAGAAGATACGCAGTATTTT. This translates into CASSFNVPLAGEDTQYF. The V gene is TRBV7-6, the J gene TRBJ2-3; 10 positions match TRBD2. The CDR3 consists of 17 residues. CDR1 SGHVS and CDR2 FNYEAQ come from the germline V gene. V trimming: 3 bases; J trimming: 5 bases; junction bases outside the gene matches: 11.

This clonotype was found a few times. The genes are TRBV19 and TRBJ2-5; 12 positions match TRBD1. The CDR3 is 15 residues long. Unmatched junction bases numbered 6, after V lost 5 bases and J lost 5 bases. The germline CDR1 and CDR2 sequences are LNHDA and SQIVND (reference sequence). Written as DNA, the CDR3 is TGTGCCAGTAGTTCAGGGACAGGGGGCAGCGAGACCCAGTACTTC. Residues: CASSSGTGGSETQYF.